The 8 T cell receptor beta chains below all came from one sample that was sequenced in a study of response to subunit inactivated influenza vaccine. TCRdb re-called the RT-PCR reads with MiXCR, one entry per CDR3 protein. The sample carries about 240,000 distinct CDR3 sequences, 9% to 15% recorded once. The sample in question was non-naive T cells sorted from PBMCs, obtained 14 to 15 days before vaccination. The source of these receptors is a man aged 45 to 65 who received an inactivated influenza vaccine.

The genes are TRBV28 and TRBJ2-3, with 9 positions matching TRBD1. CDR3 length: 15 residues. V lost 5 bases and J lost 3; bases outside the gene matches: 6. CDR1 and CDR2 (germline): MDHEN, SYDVKM. The CDR3 protein is CASSGTGKGTDTQYF. The CDR3 DNA is TGTGCCAGCAGTGGGACAGGGAAGGGTACAGATACGCAGTATTTT.

As DNA, the CDR3 is TGCGCCAGCAGCTTGGATCGGGCAGATACGCAGTATTTT. Translated: CASSLDRADTQYF. The V call is TRBV5-1, the J call TRBJ2-3; D remains ambiguous. CDR3 size: 13 residues. Trimming removed 0 bases from V and 4 bases from J, with 6 bases in between. Germline CDR1 and CDR2: SGHRS and YFSETQ.

This chain joins TRBV20-1 and TRBJ2-7; D is unresolved. The CDR3 is 12 residues long. Deletions cut 3 bases from V and 4 bases from J, with 10 bases between. CDR1 and CDR2 (germline): DFQATT, SNEGSKA (reference sequence). DNA of the CDR3: TGCAGTGCTAGGGTTCTTTTTTACGAGCAGTACTTC. This sequence encodes CSARVLFYEQYF.

The genes are TRBV20-1 and TRBJ2-7; D call uncertain. The CDR3 runs 14 residues. Trimming left V 3 bases short and J 1 base short, with 13 bases between. Germline V lookup: CDR1 DFQATT, CDR2 SNEGSKA (reference sequence). The CDR3 region has the DNA TGCAGTGCTAGCTGGCAGGAAAGGTCCTACGAGCAGTACTTC. Translated, it gives CSASWQERSYEQYF.

This clonotype was observed a handful of times. The chain links TRBV14 to TRBJ1-2; TRBD1 is a possible D gene (5 bases). There are 13 residues in the CDR3. With 8 bases removed from V and 2 bases from J, the gap between germline ends came to 12 bases. The V gene's germline CDR1 is SGHDN and CDR2 FVKESK. In DNA form, the CDR3 reads TGTGCCAGCCGCGGGGGAGGGAACTATGGCTACACCTTC. It codes for CASRGGGNYGYTF.

This clonotype was detected only a few times. The chain recombines TRBV29-1 with TRBJ2-7; 10 nucleotides match TRBD1. The CDR3 totals 14 residues. Unmatched junction bases numbered 7, after V lost 6 bases and J lost 2 bases. The V gene's germline CDR1 is SQVTM and CDR2 ANQGSEA. In nucleotides, the CDR3 is TGCAGCGTCGGGGGACAGGGGTCGGCCTACGAGCAGTACTTC. Protein: CSVGGQGSAYEQYF.

This clonotype has at least ten counts. V gene TRBV29-1 combines with J gene TRBJ2-5, with D unclear. Trimming left V 6 bases short and J 0 bases short, with 8 bases between. CDR1 is SQVTM and CDR2 is ANQGSEA in the germline V gene. The CDR3 contains 12 residues. The DNA of the CDR3 is TGCAGCGTGTCCCACAACCAAGAGACCCAGTACTTC. This codes for CSVSHNQETQYF.

This rearrangement joins TRBV6-2 or TRBV6-3 to TRBJ1-1, with unresolved D. CDR1 and CDR2 from the germline V gene are MNHEY and SVGEGT. The CDR3 runs 16 residues. Trimming stripped 4 bases from V and 2 bases from J, with 17 bases between. The CDR3 bases are TGTGCCAGCAGTTCCGGGTTAGTGCAGCGTAACACTGAAGCTTTCTTT. Its translation: CASSSGLVQRNTEAFF.